This record looks at one T cell receptor (beta chain) sequence and its context. This entry belongs to a study of blood T cell repertoires in COVID-19. Trimming at V came to 4 bases and at J to 5 bases, leaving 10 bases not matched to a gene. This CDR3 is 15 amino acids long. Germline CDR1 and CDR2: SGHTA and FQGNSA. Sequenced by immunoSEQ multiplex PCR; TCRdb stores in-frame clones only, minus some. The profile shows some 350,000 clones, approximately 86% of them singletons. Sequenced input: peripheral blood. The chain employs TRBV7-2 and TRBJ2-5; TRBD2 agrees at 7 bases. The clonotype was recovered from a human donor in a cohort sampled during active COVID-19. CDR3 residues: CASSSGRGGDETQYF. The CDR3 DNA sequence: TGTGCCAGCAGCTCCGGACGCGGGGGAGACGAGACCCAGTACTTC.